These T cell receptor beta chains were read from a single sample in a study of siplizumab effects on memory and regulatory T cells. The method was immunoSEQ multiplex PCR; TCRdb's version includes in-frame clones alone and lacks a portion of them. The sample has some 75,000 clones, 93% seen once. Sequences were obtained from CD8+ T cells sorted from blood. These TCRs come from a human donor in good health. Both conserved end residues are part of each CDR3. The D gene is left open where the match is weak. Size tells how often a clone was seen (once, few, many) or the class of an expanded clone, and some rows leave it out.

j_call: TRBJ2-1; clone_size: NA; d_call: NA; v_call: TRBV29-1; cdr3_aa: CSVVGLSVADYNEQFF; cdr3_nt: TGCAGCGTTGTGGGGCTTTCAGTTGCTGATTACAATGAGCAGTTCTTC
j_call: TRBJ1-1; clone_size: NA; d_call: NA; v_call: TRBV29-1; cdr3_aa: CSVETRDMNTEAFF; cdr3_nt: TGCAGCGTTGAAACCAGGGACATGAACACTGAAGCTTTCTTT
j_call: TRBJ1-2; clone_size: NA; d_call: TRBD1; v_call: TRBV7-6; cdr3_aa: CASSDRQGATYGYTF; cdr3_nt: TGTGCCAGCAGCGATAGACAGGGGGCGACCTATGGCTACACCTTC
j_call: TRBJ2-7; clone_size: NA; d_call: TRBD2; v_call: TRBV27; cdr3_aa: CASRPSGGRVYEQYF; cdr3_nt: TGTGCCAGCAGACCTAGCGGGGGGCGGGTCTACGAGCAGTACTTC
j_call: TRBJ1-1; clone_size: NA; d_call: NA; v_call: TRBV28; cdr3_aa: CASSRDGIYYEAFF; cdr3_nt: TGTGCCAGCAGCAGAGACGGAATCTATTACGAAGCTTTCTTT
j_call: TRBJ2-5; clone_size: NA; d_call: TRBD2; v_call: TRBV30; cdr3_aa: CAWCGGRGETQYF; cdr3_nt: TGTGCCTGGTGCGGGGGGCGAGGAGAGACCCAGTACTTC
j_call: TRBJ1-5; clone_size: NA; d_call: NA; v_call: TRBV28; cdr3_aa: CASSFGGDSNQPQHF; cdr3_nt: TGTGCCAGCAGTTTCGGTGGAGATAGCAATCAGCCCCAGCATTTT
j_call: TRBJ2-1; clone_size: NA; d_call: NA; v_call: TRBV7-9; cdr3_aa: CASSSPPSSYNEQFF; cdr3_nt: TGTGCCAGCAGCTCCCCCCCGAGCTCCTACAATGAGCAGTTCTTC
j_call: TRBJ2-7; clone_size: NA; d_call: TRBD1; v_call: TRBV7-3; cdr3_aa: CASSFGWGQPYEQYF; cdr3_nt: TGTGCCAGCAGCTTTGGATGGGGACAGCCCTACGAGCAGTACTTC
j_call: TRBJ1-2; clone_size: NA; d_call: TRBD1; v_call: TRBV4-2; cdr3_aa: CASSPPGQGLPGYTF; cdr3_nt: TGTGCCAGCAGCCCCCCGGGACAGGGTCTTCCTGGCTACACCTTC
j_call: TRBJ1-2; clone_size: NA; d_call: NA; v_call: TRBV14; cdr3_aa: CASSLLFGGLDYGYTF; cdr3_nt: TGTGCCAGCAGCCTTCTTTTTGGGGGCTTGGACTATGGCTACACCTTC
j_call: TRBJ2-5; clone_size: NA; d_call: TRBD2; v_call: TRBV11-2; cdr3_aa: CASSLVTSGGETQYF; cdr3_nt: TGTGCCAGCAGCCTCGTAACTAGCGGGGGAGAGACCCAGTACTTC
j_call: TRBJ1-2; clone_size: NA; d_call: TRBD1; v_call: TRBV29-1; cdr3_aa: CSVVQGEFGYTF; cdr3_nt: TGCAGCGTTGTTCAGGGGGAGTTTGGCTACACCTTC
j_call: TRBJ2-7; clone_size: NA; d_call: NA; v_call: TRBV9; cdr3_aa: CASSLGPSYEQYF; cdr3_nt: TGTGCCAGCAGCTTAGGGCCCTCCTACGAGCAGTACTTC
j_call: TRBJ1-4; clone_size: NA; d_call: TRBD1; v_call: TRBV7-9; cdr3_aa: CASSLGDSATNEKLFF; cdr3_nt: TGTGCCAGCAGCTTAGGGGACAGTGCAACTAATGAAAAACTGTTTTTT
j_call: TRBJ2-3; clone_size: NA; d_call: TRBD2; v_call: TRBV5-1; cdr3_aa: CASSHGLALTDTQYF; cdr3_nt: TGCGCCAGCAGCCACGGACTAGCCCTCACAGATACGCAGTATTTT
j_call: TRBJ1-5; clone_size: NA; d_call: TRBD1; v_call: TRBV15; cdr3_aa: CATRTGSDQPQHF; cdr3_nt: TGTGCCACCAGGACAGGGTCCGATCAGCCCCAGCATTTT
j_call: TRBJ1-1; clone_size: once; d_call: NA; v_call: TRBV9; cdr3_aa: CASSPGGDTEAFF; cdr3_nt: TGTGCCAGCAGCCCTGGAGGTGACACTGAAGCTTTCTTT
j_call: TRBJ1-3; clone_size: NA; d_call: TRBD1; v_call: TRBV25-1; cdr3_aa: CAAQGNSGNTIYF; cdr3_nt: TGTGCCGCACAGGGGAACTCTGGAAACACCATATATTTT
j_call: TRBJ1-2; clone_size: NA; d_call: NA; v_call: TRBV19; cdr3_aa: CAVQGPLDYGYTF; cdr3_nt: TGTGCGGTACAGGGACCTTTGGACTATGGCTACACCTTC
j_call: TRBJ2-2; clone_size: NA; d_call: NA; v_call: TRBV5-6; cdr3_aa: CASSLGGNTGELFF; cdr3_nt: TGTGCCAGCAGCTTGGGAGGGAACACCGGGGAGCTGTTTTTT
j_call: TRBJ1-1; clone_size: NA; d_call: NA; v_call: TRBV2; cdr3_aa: CASSEIFF; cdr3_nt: TGTGCCAGCAGTGAAATCTTCTTT
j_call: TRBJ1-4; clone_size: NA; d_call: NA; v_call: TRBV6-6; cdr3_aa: CASSPGPSATNEKLFF; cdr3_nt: TGTGCCAGCAGCCCCGGACCCTCTGCAACTAATGAAAAACTGTTTTTT
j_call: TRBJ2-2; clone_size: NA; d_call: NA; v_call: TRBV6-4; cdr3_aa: CASSDSEEAGELFF; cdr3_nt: TGTGCCAGCAGTGATTCAGAAGAAGCCGGGGAGCTGTTTTTT
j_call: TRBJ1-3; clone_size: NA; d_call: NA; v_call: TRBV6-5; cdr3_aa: CASSYSTRAPNTIYF; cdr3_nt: TGTGCCAGCAGTTACTCGACCAGGGCCCCAAACACCATATATTTT
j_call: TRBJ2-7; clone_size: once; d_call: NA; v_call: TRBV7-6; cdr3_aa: CASSVGGYEQYF; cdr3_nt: TGTGCCAGCAGCGTCGGGGGTTACGAGCAGTACTTC
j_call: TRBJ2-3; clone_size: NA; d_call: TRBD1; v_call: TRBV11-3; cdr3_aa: CASSLVGTVTDTQYF; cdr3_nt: TGTGCCAGCAGCTTGGTCGGGACAGTTACAGATACGCAGTATTTT
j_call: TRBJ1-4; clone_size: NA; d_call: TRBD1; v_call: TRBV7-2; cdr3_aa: CASSYGQGRSTNEKLFF; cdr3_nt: TGTGCCAGCAGCTACGGACAGGGCCGATCAACTAATGAAAAACTGTTTTTT
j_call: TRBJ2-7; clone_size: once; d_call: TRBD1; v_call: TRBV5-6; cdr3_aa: CASSWGTGSYEQYF; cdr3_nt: TGTGCCAGCAGCTGGGGGACAGGGTCATACGAGCAGTACTTC
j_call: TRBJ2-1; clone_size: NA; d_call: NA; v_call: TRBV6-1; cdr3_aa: CASSSSHEQFF; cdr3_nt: TGTGCCAGCAGTTCATCCCATGAGCAGTTCTTC
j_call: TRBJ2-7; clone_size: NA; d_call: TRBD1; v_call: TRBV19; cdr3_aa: CASTPGQGVNEQYF; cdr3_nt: TGTGCCAGCACCCCGGGACAGGGGGTCAACGAGCAGTACTTC
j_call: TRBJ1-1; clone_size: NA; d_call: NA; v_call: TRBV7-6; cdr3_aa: CASSLGSTEAFF; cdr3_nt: TGTGCCAGCAGCTTAGGCAGCACTGAAGCTTTCTTT
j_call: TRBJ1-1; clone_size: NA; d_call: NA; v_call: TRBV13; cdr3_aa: CASIAGGTEAFF; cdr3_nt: TGTGCCAGCATCGCGGGGGGCACTGAAGCTTTCTTT
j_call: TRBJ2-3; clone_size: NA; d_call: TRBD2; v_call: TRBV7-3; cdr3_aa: CASSLMRGGVTDTQYF; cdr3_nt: TGTGCCAGCAGCTTAATGCGGGGGGGAGTCACAGATACGCAGTATTTT
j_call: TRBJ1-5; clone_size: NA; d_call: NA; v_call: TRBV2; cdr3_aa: CASSDMGFNQPQHF; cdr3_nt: TGTGCCAGCAGTGATATGGGTTTTAATCAGCCCCAGCATTTT
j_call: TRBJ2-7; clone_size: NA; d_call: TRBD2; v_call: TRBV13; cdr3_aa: CASSFSGTSVYSTSYEQYF; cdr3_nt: TGTGCCAGCAGCTTCTCGGGGACTAGCGTGTACAGTACTTCTTACGAGCAGTACTTC
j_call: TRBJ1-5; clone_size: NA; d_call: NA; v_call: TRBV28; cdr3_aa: CASSFGGENQPQHF; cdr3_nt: TGTGCCAGCAGTTTCGGGGGGGAAAATCAGCCCCAGCATTTT
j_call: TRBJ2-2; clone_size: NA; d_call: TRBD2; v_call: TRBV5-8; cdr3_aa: CASSWTGTSDTGELFF; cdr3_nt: TGTGCCAGCAGCTGGACCGGGACTAGCGACACCGGGGAGCTGTTTTTT
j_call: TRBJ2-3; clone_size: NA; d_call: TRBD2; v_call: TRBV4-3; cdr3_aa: CASSQEGGGAVSDTQYF; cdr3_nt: TGCGCCAGCAGCCAAGAAGGCGGGGGGGCGGTTTCAGATACGCAGTATTTT
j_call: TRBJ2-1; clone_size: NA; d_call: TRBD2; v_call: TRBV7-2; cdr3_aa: CASSSLAGPGGEQFF; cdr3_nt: TGTGCCAGCAGCTCACTAGCGGGGCCCGGGGGTGAGCAGTTCTTC
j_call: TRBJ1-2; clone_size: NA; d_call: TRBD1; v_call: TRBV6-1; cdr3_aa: CASSATFPPTGVDGYTF; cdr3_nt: TGTGCCAGCAGTGCTACCTTTCCCCCCACAGGGGTGGACGGCTACACCTTC
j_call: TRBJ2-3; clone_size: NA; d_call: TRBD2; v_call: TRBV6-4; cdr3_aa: CASSESGGASTDTQYF; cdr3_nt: TGTGCCAGCAGTGAAAGCGGGGGGGCGAGCACAGATACGCAGTATTTT
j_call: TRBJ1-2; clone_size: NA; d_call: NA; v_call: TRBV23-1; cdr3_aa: CASSQSGHIYGYTF; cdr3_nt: TGCGCCAGCAGTCAATCGGGGCACATCTATGGCTACACCTTC
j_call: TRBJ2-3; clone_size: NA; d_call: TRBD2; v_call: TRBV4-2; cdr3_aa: CASSQDTSGGTSDTQYF; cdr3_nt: TGTGCCAGCAGCCAAGATACTAGCGGGGGGACATCAGATACGCAGTATTTT
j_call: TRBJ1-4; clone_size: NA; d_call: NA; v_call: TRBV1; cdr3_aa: CTSSQRAGRDEKLFF; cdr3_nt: TGCACCAGCAGCCAGCGCGCAGGGCGGGATGAAAAACTGTTTTTT
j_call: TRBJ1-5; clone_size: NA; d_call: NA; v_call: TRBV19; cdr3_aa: CASSPFSRDRGEHF; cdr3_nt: TGTGCCAGTAGTCCGTTTTCGAGGGACCGTGGGGAGCATTTT
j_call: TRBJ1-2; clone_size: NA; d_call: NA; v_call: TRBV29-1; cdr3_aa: CSVEDRGTYGYTF; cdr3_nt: TGCAGCGTTGAAGATCGGGGTACCTATGGCTACACCTTC
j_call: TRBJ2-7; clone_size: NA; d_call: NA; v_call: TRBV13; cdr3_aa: CASSFSVGQGIYEQYF; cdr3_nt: TGTGCCAGCAGCTTCTCGGTGGGTCAGGGAATCTACGAGCAGTACTTC
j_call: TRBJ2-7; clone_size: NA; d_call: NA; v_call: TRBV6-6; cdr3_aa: CASSYPGGRGVYEQYF; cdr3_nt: TGTGCCAGCAGTTACCCTGGGGGCAGGGGGGTTTACGAGCAGTACTTC
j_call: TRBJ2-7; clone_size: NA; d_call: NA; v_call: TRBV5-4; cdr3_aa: CASSLKQDYEQYF; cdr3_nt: TGTGCCAGCAGCTTGAAACAGGACTACGAGCAGTACTTC
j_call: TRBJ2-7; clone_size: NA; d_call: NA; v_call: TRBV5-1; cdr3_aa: CASSLVGEIYEQYF; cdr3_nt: TGCGCCAGCAGCTTGGTAGGGGAAATCTACGAGCAGTACTTC
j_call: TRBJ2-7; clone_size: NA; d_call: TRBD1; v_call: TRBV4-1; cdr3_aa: CASSQGGTGSSYEQYF; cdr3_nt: TGCGCCAGCAGCCAAGGTGGGACAGGTTCCTCCTACGAGCAGTACTTC
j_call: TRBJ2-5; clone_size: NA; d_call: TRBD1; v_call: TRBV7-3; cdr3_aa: CASSQTGEWETQYF; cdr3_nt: TGTGCCAGCAGCCAAACAGGGGAATGGGAGACCCAGTACTTC
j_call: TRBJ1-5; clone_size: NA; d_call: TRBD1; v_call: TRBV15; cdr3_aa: CATSSKTGGAQPQHF; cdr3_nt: TGTGCCACCAGCAGTAAGACAGGGGGGGCTCAGCCCCAGCATTTT
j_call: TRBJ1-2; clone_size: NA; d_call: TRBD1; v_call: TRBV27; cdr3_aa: CASSLWAGGTGDYGYTF; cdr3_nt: TGTGCCAGCAGTTTATGGGCAGGGGGCACCGGGGACTATGGCTACACCTTC
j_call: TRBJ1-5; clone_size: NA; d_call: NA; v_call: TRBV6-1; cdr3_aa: CASSEADDLYQPQHF; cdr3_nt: TGTGCCAGCAGTGAAGCGGACGACCTATATCAGCCCCAGCATTTT
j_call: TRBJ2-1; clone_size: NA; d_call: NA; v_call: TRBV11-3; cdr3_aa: CASSGPTDGGPNNEQFF; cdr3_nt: TGTGCCAGCAGCGGACCCACCGACGGGGGACCTAACAATGAGCAGTTCTTC
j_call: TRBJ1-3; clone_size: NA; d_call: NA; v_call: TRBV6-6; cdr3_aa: CASSYPHQATGNTIYF; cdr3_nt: TGTGCCAGCAGTTACCCCCACCAGGCTACTGGAAACACCATATATTTT